One and the same sample provided the 20 T cell receptor beta chains below, sequenced in a study of shared clonotypes between healthy human individuals. Clones were read by immunoSEQ multiplex PCR, and TCRdb kept only the in-frame ones, dropping some. The sample includes 1,500,000 or so clones, more than 95% of them seen just once. Sequencing used naive CD4+ T cells sorted from blood. Subset given: CD45RA+ positively selected. These receptors all come from a man younger than 40 in good health.

The V call is TRBV5-1, the J call TRBJ2-7; D is unresolved. Germline V gene data show CDR1 as SGHRS and CDR2 as YFSETQ. The CDR3 is 12 amino acids. Trimming stripped 2 bases from V and 6 bases from J, with 9 bases between. The CDR3 nucleotides are TGCGCCAGCAGCTTCGGGTCGGGCGAGCAGTACTTC. Translation gives CASSFGSGEQYF.

A word on this clone: The sample carries other DNA sequences with the same CDR3. V usage is TRBV2 and J usage is TRBJ2-1, with D possibly TRBD1 on 5 matching bases. The CDR3 consists of 14 residues. Per the germline V gene, CDR1 is SNHLY and CDR2 is FYNNEI. The V and J ends lost 4 bases and 4 bases respectively, with 11 bases between them. The CDR3 protein is CASSVQGGYNEQFF. CDR3 nucleotides: TGTGCCAGCAGTGTGCAGGGCGGTTACAATGAGCAGTTCTTC.

This rearrangement joins TRBV27 to TRBJ2-7; D may correspond to TRBD1 or TRBD2 (6 bases each). The CDR3 is 14 residues long. V lost 8 bases to trimming and J lost 2 bases, with 16 bases between them. Germline V lookup: CDR1 MNHEY, CDR2 SMNVEV (reference sequence). The chain's CDR3 is CASSRGGSPYEQYF. CDR3 DNA sequence: TGTGCCAGCTCCCGAGGGGGGTCACCCTACGAGCAGTACTTC.

The CDR3 DNA reads as TGTGCCAGCAGCGCGGCGGGGCCGGCCGGATCGCAGTATTTT. Translation gives CASSAAGPAGSQYF. The chain combines TRBV9 with TRBJ2-3; tentative D call: TRBD2 (6 bases). The length of the CDR3 is 14 residues. From germline, CDR1 is SGDLS and CDR2 YYNGEE. Trimming took off 3 bases at V and 10 bases at J, with 18 bases between the two ends.

CDR3 sequence reads: CASSEEQLSGELFF. The CDR3 region has the DNA TGTGCCAGCAGTGAGGAACAATTGTCCGGGGAGCTGTTTTTT. The chain links TRBV6-4 to TRBJ2-2; D unresolved. CDR3 size: 14 residues. Germline V gene lookup returns CDR1 MRHNA and CDR2 SNTAGT. Trimming took 3 bases from V and 6 from J, leaving 11 bases between them.

The chain carries TRBV19 and TRBJ2-2, with 14 bases identical to TRBD2. Trimming at V came to 3 bases and at J to 4 bases, leaving 7 bases not matched to a gene. CDR3 size: 18 residues. The germline V gene has CDR1 LNHDA and CDR2 SQIVND (reference sequence). The CDR3 reads CASSIGTSGRRITGELFF. CDR3 nucleotide sequence: TGTGCCAGTAGTATTGGGACTAGCGGGAGACGTATCACCGGGGAGCTGTTTTTT. The variable domain in full, with the rest retrieved from reference TRBV19 and TRBJ2-2, is DGGITQSPKYLFRKEGQNVTLSCEQNLNHDAMYWYRQDPGQGLRLIYYSQIVNDFQKGDIAEGYSVSREKKESFPLTVTSAQKNPTAFYLCASSIGTSGRRITGELFFGEGSRLTVL.

This chain uses TRBV19 with TRBJ1-2, with D hard to call. Trimming cost V 4 bases and J 5 bases, with 14 bases left between them. Germline CDR1 LNHDA, CDR2 SQIVND (reference sequence). The CDR3 extends over 14 amino acids. CDR3 in amino acids: CASSNTGSWYGYTF. The CDR3 bases are TGTGCCAGTAGTAACACCGGGAGCTGGTATGGCTACACCTTC.

V usage is TRBV27 and J usage is TRBJ1-1, with TRBD1 as a possible D gene (6 bases). The CDR3 has 14 residues. V shed 6 bases and J shed 0 bases, with 11 bases lying between them. Germline CDR1 and CDR2: MNHEY and SMNVEV (reference sequence). The CDR3 nucleotides read TGTGCCAGCAGAGGACAGAAACTGAACACTGAAGCTTTCTTT. Its protein product is CASRGQKLNTEAFF.

This chain uses TRBV5-5 with TRBJ2-1; 11 bases match TRBD2. V lost 7 bases, J lost 8 bases, and 5 bases stayed unmatched. CDR1 SGHKS and CDR2 YYEKEE come from the germline V gene (reference sequence). The CDR3 contains 13 residues. The CDR3 loop reads CASAELAGDEQFF. CDR3 sequence (DNA): TGTGCCAGCGCGGAACTAGCGGGGGATGAGCAGTTCTTC.

This chain links TRBV2 with TRBJ1-5; 8 nucleotides match TRBD1. Germline-derived CDR1 and CDR2 are SNHLY and FYNNEI. This CDR3 comprises 14 residues. V was pared by 7 bases and J by 4 bases, with 6 bases of the junction left unmatched. The CDR3 sequence is CASNTGGPNQPQHF. CDR3 DNA sequence: TGTGCCAGCAATACAGGGGGACCTAATCAGCCCCAGCATTTT.

CDR3 nucleotide sequence: TGTGCCAGCAGCCCCGGACACCTAATCACTGAAGCTTTCTTT. Translation gives CASSPGHLITEAFF. The chain recombines TRBV7-2 with TRBJ1-1, with D perhaps TRBD1 (5 bases). V dropped 5 bases and J dropped 4 bases, with 14 bases sitting between them. Germline V gene lookup returns CDR1 SGHTA and CDR2 FQGNSA. The CDR3 totals 14 residues.

The chain couples TRBV5-4 to TRBJ2-7; 12 nucleotides agree with TRBD2. Germline-derived CDR1 and CDR2 are SGHNT and YYREEE (reference sequence). The V and J ends lost 3 bases and 7 bases, in that order; junction bases with no gene match: 8. CDR3 length equals 15 residues. Here the CDR3 DNA reads TGTGCCAGCAGCTCGACTAGCGGGAGCCCCTTTGAGCAGTACTTC. Protein sequence: CASSSTSGSPFEQYF.

The chain has TRBV28 and TRBJ2-7; 7 positions agree with TRBD1. This CDR3 spans 14 amino acids. V shed 0 bases, J shed 3 bases, and the junction held 2 bases outside the gene matches. Germline V gene sequence: CDR1 MDHEN, CDR2 SYDVKM. DNA of the CDR3: TGTGCCAGCAGTTTATGGACAGGGTACTACGAGCAGTACTTC. Its translation: CASSLWTGYYEQYF.

The rearrangement uses TRBV28 and TRBJ1-5, with a weak D call TRBD1 (6 bases). The germline V gene encodes CDR1 MDHEN and CDR2 SYDVKM. Trimming took 6 bases from V and 0 from J, leaving 9 bases between them. This CDR3 comprises 14 residues. The CDR3 sequence: CASRGGYSNQPQHF. CDR3 in DNA: TGTGCCAGCAGAGGGGGTTATAGCAATCAGCCCCAGCATTTT.

The J gene is TRBJ2-3, the V gene TRBV14, with D possibly matching TRBD2 (5 bases). The CDR3 extends over 16 amino acids. Germline loops: CDR1 SGHDN, CDR2 FVKESK. Trimming removed 0 bases from V and 2 bases from J, with 12 bases in between. CDR3: CASSQDRARATDTQYF. In DNA, the CDR3 is TGTGCCAGCAGCCAAGATAGGGCGCGGGCCACAGATACGCAGTATTTT.

Details on this clone: Additional DNA sequences in this sample encode the identical CDR3. This chain uses TRBV28 with TRBJ1-5, with D unresolved. Germline V gene data show CDR1 as MDHEN and CDR2 as SYDVKM. This CDR3 has 15 residues. V was trimmed by 6 bases and J by 1 base, leaving 13 bases between them. In DNA form, the CDR3 reads TGTGCCAGCAGCTTGGGCGGAGAGAGCAATCAGCCCCAGCATTTT. Residues: CASSLGGESNQPQHF.

The rearrangement uses TRBV27 and TRBJ2-7, with D maybe TRBD1 (5 bases). This CDR3 contains 15 residues. The V and J ends lost 3 bases and 0 bases respectively, with 12 bases between them. Germline assignment: CDR1 MNHEY and CDR2 SMNVEV (reference sequence). CDR3 in DNA: TGTGCCAGCAGTTTCGCAGGAGACAGCTCCTACGAGCAGTACTTC. It translates to CASSFAGDSSYEQYF.

The chain joins TRBV20-1 to TRBJ2-2; unclear D gene. Trimming pared 2 bases from V and 4 bases from J, leaving 2 bases between. CDR3 length: 11 residues. Germline CDR1 and CDR2: DFQATT and SNEGSKA (reference sequence). The CDR3 sequence is CSARLTGELFF. The CDR3 DNA follows: TGCAGTGCTAGACTCACCGGGGAGCTGTTTTTT.

The chain employs TRBV28 and TRBJ2-7; 15 bases agree with TRBD2. The CDR3 loop spans 17 amino acids. CDR1 and CDR2 from the germline V gene are MDHEN and SYDVKM. J was trimmed by 2 bases and V by 1 base; bases with no gene match: 3. The CDR3 DNA follows: TGTGCCAGCAGTTTATACAGGACTAGCGGGAGGGCCTACGAGCAGTACTTC. Translated: CASSLYRTSGRAYEQYF.

V is TRBV11-3 and J is TRBJ2-7; 9 nucleotides line up with TRBD1. CDR1 and CDR2 from the germline V gene are SGHNT and YENEEA. V shed 5 bases, J shed 4 bases, and the junction held 6 bases outside the gene matches. The CDR3 consists of 14 residues. DNA of the CDR3: TGTGCCAGCAGCCGGACAGGGGAAGCATACGAGCAGTACTTC. This translates into CASSRTGEAYEQYF.